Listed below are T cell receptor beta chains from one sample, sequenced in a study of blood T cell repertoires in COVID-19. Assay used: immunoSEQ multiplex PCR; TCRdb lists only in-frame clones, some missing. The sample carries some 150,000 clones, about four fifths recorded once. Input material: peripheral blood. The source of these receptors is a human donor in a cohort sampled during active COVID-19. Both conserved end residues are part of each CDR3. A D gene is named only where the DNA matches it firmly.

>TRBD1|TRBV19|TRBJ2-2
TGTGCCAGTAGTGGAAGGACAGGGACGAACACCGGGGAGCTGTTTTTT
CASSGRTGTNTGELFF
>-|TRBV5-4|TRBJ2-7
TGTGCCAGCAGCCGGGCAGGGGCGATAAGCTCCTACGAGCAGTACTTC
CASSRAGAISSYEQYF
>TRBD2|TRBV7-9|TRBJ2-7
TGTGCCAGCAGCTTATGGCGGGAGGGCTCCTACGAGCAGTACTTC
CASSLWREGSYEQYF
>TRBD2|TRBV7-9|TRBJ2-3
TGTGCCAGCAGCCTTGAACTAGCGGGAGCTTCTGCGCAGTATTTT
CASSLELAGASAQYF
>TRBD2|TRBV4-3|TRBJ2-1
TGCGCCAGCAGCCAAGGGAGGACTAGTATTGGGGATGAGCAGTTCTTC
CASSQGRTSIGDEQFF
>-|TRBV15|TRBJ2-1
TGTGCCACCAGCAGAGAACAGAGTAGCTCCTACAATGAGCAGTTCTTC
CATSREQSSSYNEQFF
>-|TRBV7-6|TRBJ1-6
TGTGCCAGCAGCCTCAGGCAACCCTATAATTCACCCCTCCACTTT
CASSLRQPYNSPLHF
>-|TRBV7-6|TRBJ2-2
TGTGCCAGCAGCAAAGGAGGGACCGGCACCGGGGAGCTGTTTTTT
CASSKGGTGTGELFF
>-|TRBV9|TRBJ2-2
TGTGCCAGCAGCGTAGCAGGAGGACCAAACACCGGGGAGCTGTTTTTT
CASSVAGGPNTGELFF
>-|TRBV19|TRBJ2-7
TGTGCCAGTAGTTTGGGCATCGGCGAGCAGTACTTC
CASSLGIGEQYF
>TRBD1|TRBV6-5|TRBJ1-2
TGTGCCAGCAGGAGACAGGGGGCGGGAGGCTACACCTTC
CASRRQGAGGYTF